Each of the 3 T cell receptor beta chains below was sequenced from the same sample in a study of T cells in Graves' hyperthyroidism and ophthalmopathy. The investigators amplified TCR beta CDR3 regions from RNA transcripts. An initial round of RT-PCR targeting the TCR CDR3 relied on the HTBI primer set. TCRdb re-called the multiplex PCR reads with MiXCR, one entry per CDR3 protein. The data hold over 350,000 distinct CDR3 sequences, with 14% to 15% observed a single time. Sequencing used blood. The receptors derive from a man aged 18 to 30 with Graves' ophthalmopathy.

At least ten counts were recorded for this clonotype. The chain carries TRBV6-1 and TRBJ1-2, with D perhaps TRBD1 (5 bases). The CDR3 sequence is 12 residues long. Between the trimmed V and J ends, which lost 8 bases and 7 bases, there was a span of 14 bases. In germline, CDR1 is MNHNS, CDR2 SASEGT. The CDR3 spells CASGRAGAGYTF. CDR3 nucleotides: TGTGCCAGCGGACGGGCTGGGGCTGGCTACACCTTC.

This clonotype turned up a few times. The chain has TRBV6-1 and TRBJ2-5; D remains unclear. V dropped 6 bases and J dropped 3 bases, with 17 bases sitting between them. The CDR3 has 15 residues. Germline-derived CDR1 and CDR2 are MNHNS and SASEGT. The CDR3: CASSLIGFSEETQYF. CDR3 bases: TGTGCCAGCAGCCTAATCGGGTTCTCCGAAGAGACCCAGTACTTC.

The sample holds many counts of this clonotype. The chain is built from TRBV11-2 and TRBJ2-7; TRBD2 matches 11 bases. Losses at the gene ends were 6 bases for V and 4 bases for J; bases not matched to a gene: 8. Germline V gives CDR1 SGHAT, CDR2 FQNNGV. The CDR3 is 15 amino acids. CDR3 nucleotides: TGTGCCAGCAGACTGGGACTAGCGGTGACTTACGAGCAGTACTTC. This sequence encodes CASRLGLAVTYEQYF.